The 2 T cell receptor beta chains below come from one sample, sequenced in a study of tumor and adjacent non-tumor tissue in lung cancer. RNA was extracted from bulk tissue without any cell sorting. A modified ARM-PCR protocol with three rounds of nested PCR amplified TCRbeta. TCRdb ran MiXCR on the multiplex PCR reads and lists one entry per CDR3 protein. The sample has 76,000 or so distinct CDR3 sequences, less than 75% seen once. What was sequenced was lung tumor tissue. The receptors come from a woman in her sixties or seventies with non-small cell lung cancer.

This chain links TRBV6-1 with TRBJ2-7, with D perhaps matching TRBD2 (6 bases). Trimming took 0 bases from V and 7 from J, leaving 19 bases between them. The germline V gene has CDR1 MNHNS and CDR2 SASEGT. CDR3 length equals 16 residues. The CDR3 DNA reads TGTGCCAGCAGTGAAGCGGGGTCTAGCGACAGCTATGAGCAGTACTTC. Translating gives CASSEAGSSDSYEQYF.

This clonotype was picked up many times. The rearrangement uses TRBV5-1 and TRBJ1-2; maybe TRBD1 (5 bases). V shed 0 bases and J shed 4 bases, with 13 bases lying between them. This CDR3 contains 15 residues. The V gene's germline CDR1 is SGHRS and CDR2 YFSETQ. In DNA form, the CDR3 reads TGCGCCAGCAGCTTGGTAGGCGACAGTATCTATGGCTACACCTTC. Translation: CASSLVGDSIYGYTF.